The 23 T cell receptor beta chains listed next were all sequenced from one sample in a study of vaccination effects on CD4 cells after COVID-19. Expansion with viral peptide pools was applied to antigen-specific CD4+ T cells by the ViraFEST assay prior to sequencing. The culture ran for 10 days before CD4+ T cells were isolated. Two-dose BNT162b2 or mRNA-1273 vaccination was given to participants. The protocol was immunoSEQ multiplex PCR, while the TCRdb copy is restricted to in-frame clones and leaves out a portion. Found here are some 23,000 clones, approximately 79% of them singletons; the top ten hold 9% to 9.5%. For these receptors, no antigen is known. Sequenced here: CD4+ T cells from PBMCs cultured with HCoV-229E spike peptides, sampled after COVID-19 vaccination. The source is a human donor who received a COVID-19 vaccine.

This clone was counted once. The chain uses TRBV7-6 and TRBJ1-2, with D possibly TRBD1 on 5 matching bases. The V gene's germline CDR1 is SGHVS and CDR2 FNYEAQ. Trimming removed 5 bases from V and 4 bases from J, with 20 bases in between. The CDR3 runs 16 residues. CDR3 protein: CASSPPVWSGGYGYTF. The CDR3 bases are TGTGCCAGCAGCCCACCCGTTTGGAGTGGGGGCTATGGCTACACCTTC.

The CDR3 nucleotides are TGTGCCAGCAGTGATCCTTTGAAGGACCACACCTTC. Protein: CASSDPLKDHTF. The rearrangement joins TRBV6-1 to TRBJ1-2; D uncertain. Per germline, CDR1 MNHNS and CDR2 SASEGT. The CDR3 spans 12 residues. V shed 3 bases and J shed 12 bases, with 14 bases lying between them.

The rearrangement uses TRBV2 and TRBJ2-7; TRBD2 aligns across 7 bases. The junction had 11 bases not matched to a gene; V was cut back by 6 bases and J by 3 bases. The CDR3 is 15 amino acids. CDR1 and CDR2 from the germline V gene are SNHLY and FYNNEI. The CDR3 DNA is TGTGCCAGCAGGGAAACCGGGACTAATTTCTACGAGCAGTACTTC. Its protein is CASRETGTNFYEQYF.

This chain uses TRBV7-2 with TRBJ2-6; D may be TRBD1 (5 bases). Germline V gene data show CDR1 as SGHTA and CDR2 as FQGNSA. Trimming took off 4 bases at V and 4 bases at J, with 8 bases between the two ends. The CDR3 runs to 14 residues. In nucleotides, the CDR3 is TGTGCCAGCAGCTCCTGGGGCGGGGCCAACGTCCTGACTTTC. It codes for CASSSWGGANVLTF.

This clone was counted a few times. The rearrangement links TRBV10-1 to TRBJ1-2; D is unclear. In germline, CDR1 is WNHNN, CDR2 SYGVQD (reference sequence). There are 13 residues in the CDR3. V was shortened by 2 bases and J by 1 base, with 5 bases between the two germline ends. This chain's CDR3 is CASSEDLNYGYTF. CDR3 in DNA: TGCGCCAGCAGTGAGGATCTTAACTATGGCTACACCTTC.

In this sample, this clone turned up a few times. The CDR3 bases are TGTGCCAGCAGCCAAGGGAGCGCGTGGGGGGTACAAGAGACCCAGTACTTC. As protein: CASSQGSAWGVQETQYF. The chain combines TRBV14 with TRBJ2-5, with a possible D match to TRBD2 (6 bases). V lost 1 base to trimming and J lost 2 bases, with 17 bases between them. Germline V gene data show CDR1 as SGHDN and CDR2 as FVKESK. CDR3 size: 17 residues.

J is TRBJ2-1 and V is TRBV6-5; TRBD1 matches at 11 bases. Germline loops: CDR1 MNHEY, CDR2 SVGAGI. Unmatched junction bases numbered 9, after V lost 2 bases and J lost 9 bases. The CDR3 spans 16 residues. CDR3 protein: CASSYTRDRGIREQFF. The DNA for the CDR3 is TGTGCCAGCAGTTACACCCGGGACAGGGGGATTCGTGAGCAGTTCTTC.

The rearrangement links TRBV2 to TRBJ1-5; D perhaps matches TRBD1 (5 bases). Germline assignment: CDR1 SNHLY and CDR2 FYNNEI. The CDR3 is made up of 15 amino acids. Trimming shortened V by 6 bases and J by 0 bases, and 12 bases separated the two germline ends. Written as DNA, the CDR3 is TGTGCCAGCAGGCCTACGACAGTTAGCAATCAGCCCCAGCATTTT. It codes for CASRPTTVSNQPQHF.

J is TRBJ2-2 and V is TRBV11-3, with 8 bases lining up with TRBD2. The germline gives CDR1 SGHNT, CDR2 YENEEA. The CDR3 consists of 15 residues. The junction had 1 base not matched to a gene; V was cut back by 1 base and J by 3 bases. In DNA form, the CDR3 reads TGTGCCAGCAGCTTAGTACTAGCGGACACCGGGGAGCTGTTTTTT. This encodes CASSLVLADTGELFF.

This chain joins TRBV4-1 and TRBJ2-7; D gene unclear. Germline CDR1 MGHRA, CDR2 YSYEKL. Trimming stripped 1 base from V and 0 bases from J, with 13 bases between. There are 16 residues in the CDR3. The CDR3 nucleotides are TGCGCCAGCAGCCAAGCGGCCGCTTCGAGCTCCTACGAGCAGTACTTC. It is translated as CASSQAAASSSYEQYF.

This sequence joins TRBV9 and TRBJ2-7; 7 bases are shared with TRBD2. The trim removed 2 bases at V and 2 bases at J, leaving 7 bases unmatched. The CDR3 consists of 15 residues. Germline V gene lookup returns CDR1 SGDLS and CDR2 YYNGEE. The CDR3 DNA follows: TGTGCCAGCAGCGTCGGGACTACCCCCACCTACGAGCAGTACTTC. Encoded protein: CASSVGTTPTYEQYF.

This chain uses TRBV6-1 with TRBJ2-7; 7 nucleotides agree with TRBD2. Trimming cost V 2 bases and J 1 base; bases outside gene matches: 14. The CDR3 sequence is 18 residues long. In germline, CDR1 is MNHNS, CDR2 SASEGT. CDR3: CASSEFPPLPLASYEQYF. The CDR3 coding sequence is TGTGCCAGCAGTGAATTCCCCCCTTTGCCACTAGCGTCCTACGAGCAGTACTTC.

This clone was counted only a few times. The chain is built from TRBV19 and TRBJ1-3; maybe TRBD1 (5 bases). Germline CDR1 LNHDA, CDR2 SQIVND (reference sequence). V lost 3 bases, J lost 0 bases, and 18 bases lay in between. The CDR3 covers 18 residues. This chain's CDR3 is CASSIYWQGGGSGNTIYF. The DNA of the CDR3 is TGTGCCAGTAGTATTTACTGGCAGGGAGGAGGCTCTGGAAACACCATATATTTT.

The V and J genes are TRBV5-4 and TRBJ1-2; D gene ambiguous. From germline, CDR1 is SGHNT and CDR2 YYREEE (reference sequence). Trimming pared 4 bases from V and 1 base from J, leaving 11 bases between. The CDR3 has 14 amino acids. CDR3 protein: CASSLRVYNYGYTF. The CDR3 DNA follows: TGTGCCAGCAGCCTTCGGGTCTATAACTATGGCTACACCTTC.

This chain connects TRBV3-1 (or the pseudogene TRBV3-2) to TRBJ1-4, with TRBD1 identical over 10 bases. Per the germline V gene, CDR1 is LGHDT and CDR2 is YNNKEL (reference sequence). This CDR3 has 15 amino acids. Trimming cost V 6 bases and J 8 bases; bases outside gene matches: 9. In nucleotides, the CDR3 is TGTGCCAGCAGTCGTGACGGGACAGGGGTCGAAAAACTGTTTTTT. Translating gives CASSRDGTGVEKLFF.

This clone is a singleton in its sample. The chain recombines TRBV7-9 with TRBJ1-5, with a weak D call TRBD1 (5 bases). Germline lookup yields CDR1 SEHNR and CDR2 FQNEAQ (reference sequence). Trimming stripped 1 base from V and 3 bases from J, with 16 bases between. This CDR3 region has 17 residues. The CDR3: CASSLGGQGGINQPQHF. CDR3 bases: TGTGCCAGCAGCTTAGGGGGTCAGGGTGGGATCAATCAGCCCCAGCATTTT.

V gene TRBV5-6 combines with J gene TRBJ2-7; possibly TRBD1 or TRBD2 for D (5 bases each). CDR1 SGHDT and CDR2 YYEEEE come from the germline V gene. The CDR3 length is 14 residues. The V end lost 4 bases, the J end lost 3 bases, and 14 bases lay between the germline ends. The CDR3 bases are TGTGCCAGCAGCCGACGGGACGGATTCTACGAGCAGTACTTC. This translates into CASSRRDGFYEQYF.

The rearrangement joins TRBV7-2 to TRBJ2-5; D is perhaps TRBD1 or TRBD2 (7 bases each). CDR1 and CDR2 (germline): SGHTA, FQGNSA. CDR3 size: 15 residues. V lost 3 bases and J lost 1, with 12 bases in between. The CDR3 sequence is CASSFRGDSQETQYF. In nucleotides, the CDR3 is TGTGCCAGCAGCTTCCGGGGGGACAGCCAAGAGACCCAGTACTTC. The full variable domain, rest sourced from reference TRBV7-2 and TRBJ2-5, is GAGVSQSPSNKVTEKGKDVELRCDPISGHTALYWYRQSLGQGLEFLIYFQGNSAPDKSGLPSDRFSAERTGGSVSTLTIQRTQQEDSAVYLCASSFRGDSQETQYFGPGTRLLVL.

This sequence joins TRBV19 and TRBJ2-1; 7 positions match TRBD2. The J segment lost 1 base and the V segment lost 0 bases, leaving 3 bases of the junction unmatched. Germline V gene data show CDR1 as LNHDA and CDR2 as SQIVND (reference sequence). The CDR3 totals 16 residues. The CDR3 sequence is CASSIDRGGSYNEQFF. For the CDR3, the DNA is TGTGCCAGTAGTATAGATCGCGGGGGTTCCTACAATGAGCAGTTCTTC.

V and J are TRBV5-6 and TRBJ2-6, with no clear D. This CDR3 has 15 residues. The germline CDR1 and CDR2 sequences are SGHDT and YYEEEE. V was clipped by 5 bases and J by 4 bases, with 13 bases between them. CDR3 bases: TGTGCCAGCAGACCCGTCCTTTTAGGGGCCAACGTCCTGACTTTC. Its protein is CASRPVLLGANVLTF. Drawing the rest from reference TRBV5-6 and TRBJ2-6, the complete variable domain is DAGVTQSPTHLIKTRGQQVTLRCSPKSGHDTVSWYQQALGQGPQFIFQYYEEEERQRGNFPDRFSGHQFPNYSSELNVNALLLGDSALYLCASRPVLLGANVLTFGAGSRLTVL.

J is TRBJ2-2 and V is TRBV7-9, with TRBD2 matching 13 bases. Unmatched junction bases numbered 13, after V lost 2 bases and J lost 7 bases. Per germline, CDR1 SEHNR and CDR2 FQNEAQ (reference sequence). The CDR3 runs to 19 residues. In nucleotides, the CDR3 is TGTGCCAGCAGCTTATGGACTAGCGGGGGCTTGTTGGTAGGCGGGGAGCTGTTTTTT. This sequence encodes CASSLWTSGGLLVGGELFF.

V usage is TRBV2 and J usage is TRBJ1-3; D remains unclear. Germline V gives CDR1 SNHLY, CDR2 FYNNEI. This CDR3 has 18 residues. Trimming shortened V by 3 bases and J by 0 bases, and 18 bases separated the two germline ends. This chain's CDR3 is CASSDRGPHTDSGNTIYF. The CDR3 DNA sequence: TGTGCCAGCAGTGATCGAGGGCCTCACACAGACTCTGGAAACACCATATATTTT. The whole variable domain, remainder taken from reference TRBV2 and TRBJ1-3, is EPEVTQTPSHQVTQMGQEVILRCVPISNHLYFYWYRQILGQKVEFLVSFYNNEISEKSEIFDDQFSVERPDGSNFTLKIRSTKLEDSAMYFCASSDRGPHTDSGNTIYFGEGSWLTVV.

The chain is built from TRBV11-3 and TRBJ1-1; D may be TRBD1 (5 bases). This CDR3 has 15 residues. Trimming cost V 5 bases and J 1 base, with 14 bases left between them. Germline lookup yields CDR1 SGHNT and CDR2 YENEEA. This CDR3 reads CASSRSGGGNTEAFF. The CDR3 nucleotides read TGTGCCAGCAGCCGATCCGGCGGGGGGAACACTGAAGCTTTCTTT.